Each of the 14 T cell receptor beta chains below was sequenced from the same sample in a study of blood T cell repertoires in COVID-19. Sequencing was performed with immunoSEQ multiplex PCR; in TCRdb, only in-frame clones are kept and a portion is missing. The table lists roughly 81,000 clones, more than 75% of them singletons. The sample consisted of peripheral blood. The receptors originated from a man between 40 and 49 years old with acute or convalescent COVID-19.

DNA of the CDR3: TGTGCCAGCAGTAAGGGGTTGGGACTAGCGGAGTGGGCCTACAATGAGCAGTTCTTC. The encoded protein is CASSKGLGLAEWAYNEQFF. The chain is built from TRBV27 and TRBJ2-1; 11 bases align to TRBD2. The length of the CDR3 is 19 residues. V trimming: 5 bases; J trimming: 2 bases; junction bases outside the gene matches: 14. CDR1 is MNHEY and CDR2 is SMNVEV in the germline V gene (reference sequence).

The chain is built from TRBV29-1 and TRBJ1-1; possibly TRBD1 for D (5 bases). The CDR3 is made up of 14 amino acids. Between the trimmed V and J ends, which lost 1 base and 3 bases, there was a span of 12 bases. Germline values: CDR1 SQVTM, CDR2 ANQGSEA. CDR3 bases: TGCAGCGTTGAAGGTGTTATAGGGGACACTGAAGCTTTCTTT. This codes for CSVEGVIGDTEAFF.

V usage is TRBV6-5 and J usage is TRBJ1-6; D might be TRBD1 (6 bases). The CDR3 has 15 amino acids. Germline CDR1 reads MNHEY; CDR2 reads SVGAGI. V lost 4 bases to trimming and J lost 8 bases, with 15 bases between them. The CDR3 protein is CASSSNNQGYSPLHF. CDR3 DNA: TGTGCCAGCAGTTCAAATAACCAGGGGTATTCACCCCTCCACTTT.

The chain joins TRBV7-2 to TRBJ1-4; D is perhaps TRBD1 (6 bases). This CDR3 comprises 14 residues. Germline V gives CDR1 SGHTA, CDR2 FQGNSA. With 8 bases removed from V and 8 bases from J, the gap between germline ends came to 18 bases. CDR3 in amino acids: CASGTGSQREKLFF. In DNA, the CDR3 is TGTGCCAGCGGTACAGGGTCCCAAAGGGAAAAACTGTTTTTT.

The chain combines TRBV27 with TRBJ1-5; TRBD1 is a possible D gene (5 bases). This CDR3 is 14 amino acids long. The V gene's germline CDR1 is MNHEY and CDR2 SMNVEV (reference sequence). Trimming removed 4 bases at V and 2 bases at J, with 9 bases between. The CDR3 DNA reads TGTGCCAGCAGTTCAGGGATCGGCAATCAGCCCCAGCATTTT. Its translation is CASSSGIGNQPQHF.

V is TRBV29-1 and J is TRBJ1-2; tentative D call: TRBD1 (5 bases). Trimming cost V 1 base and J 2 bases, with 8 bases left between them. The germline gives CDR1 SQVTM, CDR2 ANQGSEA. The CDR3 totals 13 residues. The CDR3 region is CSVEVPGNYGYTF. CDR3 bases: TGCAGCGTTGAAGTCCCAGGGAACTATGGCTACACCTTC.

This clone was found a few times. V gene TRBV5-8 combines with J gene TRBJ1-2, with 8 nucleotides matching TRBD1. V lost 0 bases and J lost 4; bases outside the gene matches: 11. CDR1 is SGHTS, CDR2 YDEGEE, per germline. CDR3 size: 17 residues. The DNA for the CDR3 is TGTGCCAGCAGCTTGGACTTCGGACAGGGTAGCAGCTATGGCTACACCTTC. Amino acids: CASSLDFGQGSSYGYTF.

In nucleotides, the CDR3 is TGTGCCACCGGGGAGCCCGGGACAGCGCACGACTATGGCTACACCTTC. Its translation: CATGEPGTAHDYGYTF. The genes are TRBV10-3 and TRBJ1-2; 7 bases line up with TRBD1. Trimming cost V 10 bases and J 3 bases; bases outside gene matches: 17. The CDR3 consists of 16 residues. Germline V gene sequence: CDR1 ENHRY, CDR2 SYGVKD.

This chain links TRBV6-2 or TRBV6-3 with TRBJ1-5, with TRBD1 matching 10 bases. V was clipped by 6 bases and J by 2 bases; unmatched bases: 4. CDR1 is MNHEY and CDR2 is SVGEGT in the germline V gene. The CDR3 is 15 amino acids. Written as DNA, the CDR3 is TGTGCCAGCAGCCCCGGGACAGGGGGCAATCAGCCCCAGCATTTT. Residues: CASSPGTGGNQPQHF.

This clone appeared a single time. This chain uses TRBV7-2 with TRBJ2-7; D gene unclear. The germline gives CDR1 SGHTA, CDR2 FQGNSA. Trimming shortened V by 1 base and J by 5 bases, and 15 bases separated the two germline ends. There are 15 residues in the CDR3. The CDR3 region has the DNA TGTGCCAGCAGCTTAGTTGTGAACTCCGTCCACGAGCAGTACTTC. This sequence encodes CASSLVVNSVHEQYF. The full variable domain, with the rest looked up from reference TRBV7-2 and TRBJ2-7, is GAGVSQSPSNKVTEKGKDVELRCDPISGHTALYWYRQSLGQGLEFLIYFQGNSAPDKSGLPSDRFSAERTGGSVSTLTIQRTQQEDSAVYLCASSLVVNSVHEQYFGPGTRLTVT.

This clone appeared many times. Distinct nucleotide sequences in the sample also encode this CDR3. This chain joins TRBV7-2 and TRBJ1-3; 9 nucleotides align to TRBD1. Germline loops: CDR1 SGHTA, CDR2 FQGNSA. V trimming: 4 bases; J trimming: 2 bases; junction bases outside the gene matches: 3. This CDR3 is built from 15 residues. CDR3 nucleotide sequence: TGTGCCAGCAGCTGGGGACAGGGAACTGGAAACACCATATATTTT. This codes for CASSWGQGTGNTIYF.

The rearrangement links TRBV9 to TRBJ1-2; TRBD1 matches 7 bases. This CDR3 has 14 residues. Germline loops: CDR1 SGDLS, CDR2 YYNGEE. Trimming removed 0 bases from V and 7 bases from J; junction bases left unmatched: 6. CDR3 protein: CASSVAVTGIGYTF. The CDR3 DNA sequence: TGTGCCAGCAGCGTAGCTGTGACAGGGATTGGCTACACCTTC.

The V call is TRBV11-2, the J call TRBJ1-4; weak D call: TRBD1 (5 bases). The CDR3 loop spans 14 amino acids. CDR1 SGHAT and CDR2 FQNNGV come from the germline V gene. Trimming pared 5 bases from V and 7 bases from J, leaving 14 bases between. The DNA for the CDR3 is TGTGCCAGCAGCCCTGGGACTTTAGGTGAAAAACTGTTTTTT. It yields the protein CASSPGTLGEKLFF.

The V call is TRBV19, the J call TRBJ2-7, with D possibly TRBD2 on 5 matching bases. Between the trimmed V and J ends, which lost 3 bases and 6 bases, there was a span of 12 bases. There are 13 residues in the CDR3. Germline values: CDR1 LNHDA, CDR2 SQIVND (reference sequence). The CDR3 bases are TGTGCCAGTAGTATGCAACTAGTCGGCGAGCAGTACTTC. It translates to CASSMQLVGEQYF.